This T cell receptor beta chain emerged from a study of long-term antiretroviral therapy in people with HIV. Donors needed at least one pre-ART PBMC sample plus at least two post-ART samples. The germline V and J ends were trimmed by 6 bases and 6 bases, with 12 bases remaining between them. Germline CDR1 MRHNA, CDR2 SNTAGT. This CDR3 contains 14 residues. They ran version v3.0 of the immunoSEQ assay at survey level. Profiled with immunoSEQ multiplex PCR; TCRdb holds only in-frame clones, not every one. The sample has roughly 18,000 clones, around 84% seen once. A word on this clone: Its antigen is unknown.

Regarding the study as a whole: ART preceded a rise in diversity that nonetheless stayed lower than in transplant donor controls.

The material was unsorted PBMCs, obtained 0.3 years after starting antiretroviral therapy. This sequence was found in a woman in her forties or fifties with HIV. This rearrangement joins TRBV6-4 to TRBJ1-6, with a weak D call TRBD1 (5 bases). CDR3 DNA: TGTGCCAGCAGGGCCATGAGGGGTAATTCACCCCTCCACTTT. This encodes CASRAMRGNSPLHF.